These 21 T cell receptor beta chains were sequenced from one sample in a study of CD8+ T cells in alopecia areata. Once RNA had been extracted, it was reverse transcribed into cDNA to act as the sequencing template. Clones were read by immunoSEQ multiplex PCR, and TCRdb kept only the in-frame ones, dropping some. The data contain about 260,000 clones, 45% to 70% of them seen just once; the ten biggest clones take up around 0.92%. Documented treatment: oral pan-JAK inhibitor, 5-10 mg twice daily. The sample in question was CD4+ T cells sorted from blood, obtained around week 54, from a patient treated with tofacitinib. The receptor source for this set is a human donor with alopecia areata.

V gene TRBV7-2 combines with J gene TRBJ2-4, with D possibly TRBD2 on 5 matching bases. CDR1 and CDR2 (germline): SGHTA, FQGNSA. With 5 bases removed from V and 5 bases from J, the gap between germline ends came to 16 bases. The CDR3 is 15 residues long. The CDR3 loop reads CASSAGVGPENIQYF. Here the CDR3 DNA reads TGTGCCAGCAGCGCCGGGGTCGGACCCGAAAACATTCAGTACTTC.

This clone appeared a few times. The chain links TRBV9 to TRBJ1-2; D unresolved. Germline V gene data show CDR1 as SGDLS and CDR2 as YYNGEE. This CDR3 is built from 12 residues. Trimming pared 3 bases from V and 2 bases from J, leaving 5 bases between. CDR3 in DNA: TGTGCCAGCAGCGCGCAGAACTATGGCTACACCTTC. Amino acids: CASSAQNYGYTF.

This chain links TRBV2 with TRBJ1-5; D gene uncertain. The V gene's germline CDR1 is SNHLY and CDR2 FYNNEI. This CDR3 comprises 15 residues. Trimming left V 6 bases short and J 3 bases short, with 15 bases between. CDR3 bases: TGTGCCAGCAGAAGAGAGACGGTACCCAATCAGCCCCAGCATTTT. Its translation is CASRRETVPNQPQHF.

On this clone: The sample carries other DNA sequences with the same CDR3. CDR3 region: CAWSVTGHEQYF. CDR3 coding DNA: TGTGCCTGGAGTGTGACTGGCCACGAGCAGTACTTC. The rearrangement links TRBV30 to TRBJ2-7; D not certain. V lost 0 bases and J lost 5, with 8 bases in between. Germline CDR1 and CDR2: GTSNPN and SVGIG (reference sequence). This CDR3 is built from 12 residues.

This sequence joins TRBV5-1 and TRBJ2-4, with D possibly called TRBD1 or TRBD2 (6 bases each). The V end was cut by 0 bases, the J end by 9 bases, with 16 bases between. The CDR3 spans 15 residues. In germline, CDR1 is SGHRS, CDR2 YFSETQ. CDR3 sequence: CASSLESVGGGIQYF. The CDR3, as DNA: TGCGCCAGCAGCTTGGAATCCGTTGGAGGGGGCATTCAGTACTTC. The whole variable domain, filled in from reference TRBV5-1 and TRBJ2-4, reads KAGVTQTPRYLIKTRGQQVTLSCSPISGHRSVSWYQQTPGQGLQFLFEYFSETQRNKGNFPGRFSGRQFSNSRSEMNVSTLELGDSALYLCASSLESVGGGIQYFGAGTRLSVL.

In this sample, this clone turned up a few times. The chain carries TRBV4-1 and TRBJ2-1, with TRBD2 as a possible D gene (7 bases). The CDR3 consists of 18 residues. V was trimmed by 0 bases and J by 4 bases, leaving 19 bases between them. Germline-derived CDR1 and CDR2 are MGHRA and YSYEKL. CDR3 residues: CASSQEVLRGPPYNEQFF. Here the CDR3 DNA reads TGCGCCAGCAGCCAAGAAGTTTTGCGGGGGCCTCCTTACAATGAGCAGTTCTTC.

V gene TRBV9 combines with J gene TRBJ2-1; 12 positions match TRBD1. Trimming took 3 bases from V and 6 from J; bases not matched to a gene: 7. There are 16 residues in the CDR3. In germline, CDR1 is SGDLS, CDR2 YYNGEE. CDR3 nucleotide sequence: TGTGCCAGCAGCGCCATACCGGGACAGGGGGCCAATGAGCAGTTCTTC. Translating it yields CASSAIPGQGANEQFF.

V is TRBV2 and J is TRBJ2-1, with D tentatively TRBD1 (5 bases). The CDR3 is 13 residues long. The V gene's germline CDR1 is SNHLY and CDR2 FYNNEI. V was clipped by 4 bases and J by 8 bases, with 12 bases between them. The CDR3, as DNA: TGTGCCAGCAGTGTTAGGGGAAGTTATGAGCAGTTCTTC. This encodes CASSVRGSYEQFF.

The chain uses TRBV9 and TRBJ1-1; D is uncertain. In germline, CDR1 is SGDLS, CDR2 YYNGEE. V lost 4 bases to trimming and J lost 4 bases, with 14 bases between them. The CDR3 runs to 14 residues. The CDR3 loop reads CASSQGNRGTEAFF. In DNA form, the CDR3 reads TGTGCCAGCAGCCAAGGGAACCGGGGCACTGAAGCTTTCTTT.

The chain employs TRBV30 and TRBJ2-1; 8 bases agree with TRBD2. Germline V lookup: CDR1 GTSNPN, CDR2 SVGIG (reference sequence). The V segment lost 0 bases and the J segment 12 bases; nucleotides outside the gene matches: 4. This CDR3 is 12 amino acids long. CDR3 DNA sequence: TGTGCCTGGAGTGTACGGCTAGCGGGGCAGTTCTTC. Translated, it gives CAWSVRLAGQFF.

This sequence joins TRBV30 and TRBJ2-5; unclear D gene. This CDR3 spans 12 amino acids. Trimming took off 2 bases at V and 1 base at J, with 5 bases between the two ends. Germline values: CDR1 GTSNPN, CDR2 SVGIG (reference sequence). CDR3 coding DNA: TGTGCCTGGAGTACGATCCAAGAGACCCAGTACTTC. This encodes CAWSTIQETQYF.

The DNA of the CDR3 is TGCGCCAGCAGCCAAGATCTGTGGGGCGCTGGCACAGATACGCAGTATTTT. It specifies CASSQDLWGAGTDTQYF. The chain joins TRBV4-1 to TRBJ2-3; a possible D gene is TRBD1 (5 bases). Germline V lookup: CDR1 MGHRA, CDR2 YSYEKL. Between the trimmed V and J ends, which lost 0 bases and 1 base, there was a span of 14 bases. This CDR3 region has 17 residues.

This clone showed up just once. The chain recombines TRBV7-8 with TRBJ1-5; D is unclear. The CDR3 is 14 amino acids. From germline, CDR1 is SGHVS and CDR2 FQNEAQ. The germline V and J ends were trimmed by 3 bases and 4 bases, with 10 bases remaining between them. CDR3 region: CASSLGQRNQPQHF. Here the CDR3 DNA reads TGTGCCAGCAGCTTGGGCCAGAGGAATCAGCCCCAGCATTTT.

The gene calls are TRBV23-1 and TRBJ2-5; the D is unclear. TRBV23-1 is assigned to the ORF class and has an uncertain function. CDR3 length equals 15 residues. V shed 2 bases and J shed 2 bases, with 12 bases lying between them. CDR3 bases: TGCGCCAGCAGTCAAACCACAGAACCTCAAGAGACCCAGTACTTC. Translation gives CASSQTTEPQETQYF.

This clone was found once. The CDR3 loop is CASSQGSSGDSPLHF. The CDR3 DNA sequence: TGCGCCAGCAGCCAAGGGTCCAGTGGGGATTCACCCCTCCACTTT. The genes are TRBV4-3 and TRBJ1-6; D gene ambiguous. The germline V and J ends were trimmed by 1 base and 8 bases, with 12 bases remaining between them. Germline V CDR1 and CDR2: LGHNA, YSLEER. CDR3 length: 15 residues.

This clone showed up just a few times. The chain uses TRBV20-1 and TRBJ2-2; no definite D call. Looked up from germline, CDR1 is DFQATT and CDR2 is SNEGSKA (reference sequence). The CDR3 loop spans 11 amino acids. The V gene lost 3 bases and the J gene lost 8 bases, with 7 bases spanning the gap. CDR3 in DNA: TGCAGTGCTAGCGTAGCTGGGGAGCTGTTTTTT. This encodes CSASVAGELFF.

About this clone itself: Other DNA sequences in the same sample also yield this CDR3. The V gene is TRBV5-1, the J gene TRBJ2-5; weak D call: TRBD2 (6 bases). Germline CDR1 is SGHRS and CDR2 is YFSETQ. This CDR3 contains 13 residues. Trimming removed 0 bases at V and 5 bases at J, with 8 bases between. Here the CDR3 reads CASSLAGGETQYF. The CDR3 bases are TGCGCCAGCAGCTTGGCCGGGGGTGAGACCCAGTACTTC. The full variable domain, rest sourced from reference TRBV5-1 and TRBJ2-5, is KAGVTQTPRYLIKTRGQQVTLSCSPISGHRSVSWYQQTPGQGLQFLFEYFSETQRNKGNFPGRFSGRQFSNSRSEMNVSTLELGDSALYLCASSLAGGETQYFGPGTRLLVL.

In this sample, this clone turned up once. The chain recombines TRBV29-1 with TRBJ2-7, with TRBD2 matching 7 bases. Per germline, CDR1 SQVTM and CDR2 ANQGSEA. Trimming took 7 bases from V and 2 from J; bases not matched to a gene: 8. The length of the CDR3 is 13 residues. CDR3 nucleotides: TGCAGCGCTGCGGGGGAAAGGGCCTACGAGCAGTACTTC. Translated: CSAAGERAYEQYF.

The CDR3 bases are TGTGCCAGCAGCTTAGGTAGCGGGGGCTCAGAGACCCAGTACTTC. Translated: CASSLGSGGSETQYF. The genes are TRBV11-1 and TRBJ2-5; 9 bases are shared with TRBD2. Germline-derived CDR1 and CDR2 are SGHAT and FQDESV (reference sequence). Unmatched junction bases numbered 4, after V lost 1 base and J lost 4 bases. CDR3 length: 15 amino acids.

The chain carries TRBV7-2 and TRBJ2-5; 8 bases line up with TRBD1. CDR3 length equals 14 residues. CDR1 is SGHTA, CDR2 FQGNSA, per germline. Trimming cost V 5 bases and J 0 bases; bases outside gene matches: 2. The CDR3 coding sequence is TGTGCCAGCAGCCGGGACAGGTACCAAGAGACCCAGTACTTC. As protein: CASSRDRYQETQYF.

The gene calls are TRBV6-1 and TRBJ2-4; D is possibly TRBD1 or TRBD2 (6 bases each). Germline values: CDR1 MNHNS, CDR2 SASEGT. This CDR3 comprises 17 residues. V lost 2 bases and J lost 5, with 19 bases in between. Here the CDR3 DNA reads TGTGCCAGCAGTGAACTACAGGGAGGACCCAACCAAAACATTCAGTACTTC. Translating it yields CASSELQGGPNQNIQYF.